The rows below give T cell receptor beta chains drawn from one sample of a study of Ad26.COV2.S vaccination and SARS-CoV-2 variants. Some clones are missing from TCRdb's copy, which holds only in-frame ones; the method was immunoSEQ multiplex PCR. In the table there are 300,000 to 350,000 clones, 70% to 90% of which are singletons. The starting material was peripheral blood, obtained in a trial of Ad26.COV2.S vaccine versus placebo. The receptor source for this set is a person between 18 and 60 years old who received the Ad26.COV2.S COVID-19 vaccine or a placebo. Both conserved end residues are part of each CDR3.

V	J	CDR3
TRBV2	TRBJ1-2	CASSDQNYGYTF
TRBV27	TRBJ1-1	CASRLSRGPDTEAFF
TRBV5-1	TRBJ2-7	CASSFSGGTYEQYF
TRBV27	TRBJ2-2	CASSLLSKNTGELFF
TRBV27	TRBJ2-1	CASSLLSGSTYNEQFF
TRBV4-1	TRBJ1-3	CASSQGQGMGNTIYF
TRBV10-2	TRBJ2-5	CASRDRGQETQYF
TRBV30	TRBJ1-2	CAWSPSRGYGYTF
TRBV2	TRBJ2-2	CASSGLKGRAGELFF
TRBV15	TRBJ2-3	CATSRQGSPTDTQYF
TRBV29-1	TRBJ2-3	CSGLASGTDTQYF
TRBV11-2	TRBJ1-2	CAGDRGSYGYTF
TRBV5-1	TRBJ2-6	CASSVRTGGSGANVLTF
TRBV6-5	TRBJ2-1	CASSWTSSYNEQFF
TRBV5-1	TRBJ2-7	CASSLAAGNYEQYF
TRBV29-1	TRBJ1-2	CSAQTLDYGYTF
TRBV4-3	TRBJ1-6	CASSPGTGSPLHF
TRBV3-1/TRBV3-2	TRBJ2-3	CASRTSKSTDTQYF
TRBV6-2/TRBV6-3	TRBJ2-1	CASSHQEEGSAEQFF
TRBV6-2/TRBV6-3	TRBJ1-1	CASSSRAGRTEAFF
TRBV19	TRBJ2-7	CASSSYYEQYF
TRBV3-1/TRBV3-2	TRBJ1-2	CASSQAGTGGGYTF
TRBV19	TRBJ1-1	CASRRDFYTEAFF
TRBV6-2/TRBV6-3	TRBJ1-4	CASSPPNGVREKLFF
TRBV6-6	TRBJ2-3	CASSRGTSGPTDTQYF
TRBV9	TRBJ2-5	CASSRGAGRTSQETQYF
TRBV30	TRBJ2-2	CAWSSTSTGELFF
TRBV9	TRBJ1-2	CASSVDGTGIGYTF
TRBV5-1	TRBJ1-4	CASSSGLWGNEKLFF
TRBV21-1	TRBJ1-1	CASRSRELEAFF
TRBV5-4	TRBJ1-1	CASSSRGQSKTEAFF
TRBV5-4	TRBJ1-2	CASSYGRGLHYGYTF
TRBV27	TRBJ2-5	CASSPTGGETQYF
TRBV10-2	TRBJ2-7	CASRRTQYTYEQYF
TRBV9	TRBJ1-3	CASSPGATFSGNTIYF
TRBV10-3	TRBJ1-2	CAISESAEGYTF
TRBV6-5	TRBJ1-1	CASSYSSTEAFF
TRBV7-2	TRBJ2-1	CASRSRDRGFF
TRBV3-1/TRBV3-2	TRBJ1-2	CASSQRESNYGYTF
TRBV9	TRBJ1-2	CASSVSSLGGTYYGYTF
TRBV3-1/TRBV3-2	TRBJ2-7	CASSQDAVSYEQYF
TRBV6-6	TRBJ2-7	CASSRSSYEQYF
TRBV27	TRBJ1-1	CACGPDTEAFF
TRBV5-4	TRBJ1-4	CASSSGQGGGEKLFF
TRBV7-9	TRBJ1-5	CASSAQGQGVGQPQHF
TRBV7-2	TRBJ1-4	CASRGHEKLFF
TRBV6-5	TRBJ1-4	CASRTGAEEKLFF
TRBV24-1	TRBJ1-2	CATSDSRTGPAEGYTF
TRBV7-8	TRBJ2-5	CASSFSGPETQYF
TRBV7-9	TRBJ1-2	CASSYIETALYGYTF
TRBV5-1	TRBJ2-3	CASSLGRGYNTDTQYF
TRBV28	TRBJ2-7	CASTWDRLYEQYF
TRBV5-8	TRBJ1-2	CASSPRAGYGYTF
TRBV12-5	TRBJ2-1	CASGYSPRRDLHNPYNEQFF
TRBV7-2	TRBJ2-7	CASSGRLANEQYF
TRBV20-1	TRBJ1-1	CSASNSLGSKEAFF
TRBV28	TRBJ1-5	CASSPDSDQPQHF
TRBV3-1/TRBV3-2	TRBJ2-2	CASSLKGQGAAGELFF
TRBV6-2/TRBV6-3	TRBJ1-1	CASSYVSGTEAFF